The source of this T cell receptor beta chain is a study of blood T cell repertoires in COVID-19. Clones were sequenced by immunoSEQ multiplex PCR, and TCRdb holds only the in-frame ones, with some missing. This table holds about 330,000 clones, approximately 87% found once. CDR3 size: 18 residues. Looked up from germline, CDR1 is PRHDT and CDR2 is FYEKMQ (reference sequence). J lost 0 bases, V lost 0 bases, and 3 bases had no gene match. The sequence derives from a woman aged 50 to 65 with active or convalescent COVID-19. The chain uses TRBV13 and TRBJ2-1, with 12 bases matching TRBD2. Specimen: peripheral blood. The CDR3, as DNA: TGTGCCAGCAGCTTAGGCGGGACTAGCGGGCCCTCCTACAATGAGCAGTTCTTC. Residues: CASSLGGTSGPSYNEQFF.